These 31 T cell receptor beta chains share one sample of origin, sequenced in a study of post-analysis software for immune sequencing data. Points from the study as a whole: Patients used about 5 TRBV segments, including TRBV5-6, TRBV5-1 and TRBV20-1, more often than controls.

TCR beta libraries were prepared from cDNA with unique molecular identifiers. MiXCR, run by TCRdb on the PCR reads, gives a single entry per CDR3 protein. Of roughly 730,000 distinct CDR3 sequences listed, 25% to 30% were seen once; the top ten hold approximately 0.6%. These receptors are not linked to any known antigen. The sample was blood. These receptors originate from a girl aged 5-17 years with multiple sclerosis.

This clonotype has just a few counts. The chain couples TRBV29-1 to TRBJ2-1, with 8 bases that match TRBD2. V gave up 5 bases and J gave up 10 bases; unmatched junction bases: 10. Per germline, CDR1 SQVTM and CDR2 ANQGSEA. This CDR3 spans 13 amino acids. The CDR3 is CSVSGTRGGEQFF. The DNA for the CDR3 is TGCAGCGTTTCAGGGACTAGAGGCGGGGAGCAGTTCTTC.

J is TRBJ2-7 and V is TRBV5-1; no firm D call. The DNA matches TRBJ2-5 better at its end, which makes the J call doubtful. The CDR3 is 14 residues long. Germline loops: CDR1 SGHRS, CDR2 YFSETQ. CDR3 nucleotides: TGCGCCAGCAGCTTGGGTGTCCCCCCAGAGACCCAGTACTTC. It translates to CASSLGVPPETQYF.

This chain links TRBV20-1 with TRBJ2-1; tentative D call: TRBD2 (6 bases). The CDR3 covers 13 residues. The germline gives CDR1 DFQATT, CDR2 SNEGSKA (reference sequence). DNA of the CDR3: TGCAGACCCGGGGGTTCCGGGGGCAATGAGCAGTTCTTC. Translating gives CRPGGSGGNEQFF.

This clonotype has more than one count but fewer than ten. DNA for the CDR3: TGCGCCAGCCTACCGTCCGACGGGAACAATGAGCAGTTCTTC. It yields the protein CASLPSDGNNEQFF. The chain employs TRBV5-1 and TRBJ2-1; D is perhaps TRBD2 (5 bases). CDR3 length: 14 residues. V was clipped by 7 bases and J by 5 bases, with 16 bases between them. CDR1 is SGHRS and CDR2 is YFSETQ in the germline V gene.

In its sample, this clonotype was seen many times. This chain uses TRBV29-1 with TRBJ2-7, with D uncertain. Trimming cost V 6 bases and J 5 bases, with 23 bases left between them. CDR3 length equals 15 residues. Germline V CDR1 and CDR2: SQVTM, ANQGSEA. The CDR3 nucleotides are TGCAGCGTGCTTGCCCTGGGTGTACCCAAGCACGAGCAGTACTTC. Amino acids: CSVLALGVPKHEQYF.

The CDR3 DNA reads TGTGCTAGTGGTAGGGGGGACGCTGAAGCTTTCTTT. As protein: CASGRGDAEAFF. The rearrangement uses TRBV12-5 and TRBJ1-1, with D perhaps matching TRBD1 (6 bases). The V gene's germline CDR1 is LGHNT and CDR2 FRNRAP. This CDR3 contains 12 residues. V lost 5 bases to trimming and J lost 6 bases, with 10 bases between them.

The genes are TRBV20-1 and TRBJ1-4; a weak D match, TRBD1 (5 bases). The V end lost 0 bases, the J end lost 7 bases, and 15 bases lay between the germline ends. The CDR3 is 15 residues long. The germline V gene encodes CDR1 DFQATT and CDR2 SNEGSKA (reference sequence). The CDR3 region is CSARDRRQGTEKLFF. The CDR3, as DNA: TGCAGTGCTAGAGATCGGCGGCAGGGAACTGAAAAACTGTTTTTT.

The chain employs TRBV20-1 and TRBJ1-2; D might be TRBD1 (5 bases). The CDR3 is made up of 16 amino acids. Germline CDR1 DFQATT, CDR2 SNEGSKA (reference sequence). Trimming took off 1 base at V and 0 bases at J, with 15 bases between the two ends. CDR3 DNA: TGCAGTGCTAGAGGACTCCCGAGGGGCACTAACTATGGCTACACCTTC. Its translation is CSARGLPRGTNYGYTF.

The CDR3 DNA follows: TGCAGTGCGCTGGGGGACAGGGGGCTCGAGCAGTACTTC. It yields the protein CSALGDRGLEQYF. The V and J genes are TRBV20-1 and TRBJ2-7; TRBD1 agrees at 12 bases. CDR1 is DFQATT, CDR2 SNEGSKA, per germline (reference sequence). The ends lost 6 bases at V and 6 bases at J; junction bases unmatched: 6. There are 13 residues in the CDR3.

The chain employs TRBV5-1 and TRBJ2-7, with D perhaps TRBD1 (7 bases). This CDR3 spans 14 amino acids. Trimming cost V 3 bases and J 5 bases, with 15 bases left between them. From germline, CDR1 is SGHRS and CDR2 YFSETQ. The CDR3 nucleotides are TGCGCCAGCAGCTGGGAGGAGGGGGCCGACGAGCAGTACTTC. As protein: CASSWEEGADEQYF.

This clonotype was counted only a few times. CDR3 DNA: TGTGCCAGCCTCCGGGAGTACAATGAGCAGTTCTTC. Amino acids: CASLREYNEQFF. The V gene is TRBV7-9, the J gene TRBJ2-1; the D gene is possibly TRBD2 (6 bases). This CDR3 contains 12 residues. V was pared by 8 bases and J by 4 bases, with 9 bases between. Germline V gene sequence: CDR1 SEHNR, CDR2 FQNEAQ (reference sequence).

The chain carries TRBV5-1 and TRBJ2-7; tentatively, D is TRBD2 (5 bases). CDR3 length equals 15 residues. Trimming shortened V by 3 bases and J by 3 bases, and 16 bases separated the two germline ends. Germline CDR1 and CDR2: SGHRS and YFSETQ. The DNA for the CDR3 is TGCGCCAGCAGCTCTCAGGACGGGAAGAGCTACGAGCAGTACTTC. Protein sequence: CASSSQDGKSYEQYF.

The chain uses TRBV12-3 or TRBV12-4 and TRBJ1-1; no clear D gene. This CDR3 region has 12 residues. V was shortened by 6 bases and J by 4 bases, with 9 bases between the two germline ends. CDR3 sequence: CASRREGTEAFF. CDR3 DNA: TGTGCCAGCAGGCGGGAAGGCACTGAAGCTTTCTTT.

This clonotype has just a few counts. The rearrangement uses TRBV20-1 and TRBJ1-1; 8 bases are a match to TRBD1. The CDR3 extends over 13 amino acids. Germline loops: CDR1 DFQATT, CDR2 SNEGSKA (reference sequence). The ends lost 3 bases at V and 5 bases at J; junction bases unmatched: 5. This CDR3 reads CSARAGGETEAFF. CDR3 bases: TGCAGTGCTAGGGCAGGGGGCGAGACTGAAGCTTTCTTT.

This clonotype was recorded only once. This could be a read error, since a much larger clone is one nucleotide away. The V gene is TRBV9, the J gene TRBJ1-2; 11 bases fit TRBD1. Germline assignment: CDR1 SGDLS and CDR2 YYNGEE. The CDR3 runs 16 residues. The CDR3 DNA sequence: TGTGCCAGCAGCGCATCCGGGACAGGGGGACCCTATGGCTACATCTTC. Translating it yields CASSASGTGGPYGYIF.

This sequence joins TRBV2 and TRBJ2-6; weak D call: TRBD1 (6 bases). V lost 4 bases to trimming and J lost 0 bases, with 16 bases between them. Germline V lookup: CDR1 SNHLY, CDR2 FYNNEI. This CDR3 has 18 residues. CDR3 region: CASSAIGAGDSGANVLTF. For the CDR3, the DNA is TGTGCCAGCAGTGCTATCGGGGCAGGGGACTCTGGGGCCAACGTCCTGACTTTC.

The chain uses TRBV10-3 and TRBJ2-3, with 10 bases aligning to TRBD2. This CDR3 spans 16 amino acids. From germline, CDR1 is ENHRY and CDR2 SYGVKD. V gave up 2 bases and J gave up 4 bases; unmatched junction bases: 6. The CDR3 sequence: CAISERVAGGSDTQYF. The CDR3 DNA follows: TGTGCCATCAGTGAGAGAGTAGCGGGAGGATCAGATACGCAGTATTTT.

This clonotype was observed a few times. The chain couples TRBV29-1 to TRBJ1-2, with 9 bases lining up with TRBD1. CDR1 is SQVTM and CDR2 is ANQGSEA in the germline V gene. J gave up 6 bases and V 3 bases, and 8 bases lay outside the gene matches. CDR3 length: 14 residues. DNA of the CDR3: TGCAGCGTTGACGATGGGACAGGGATTCATGGCTACACCTTC. Translating gives CSVDDGTGIHGYTF.

V usage is TRBV20-1 and J usage is TRBJ2-3; 7 bases agree with TRBD1. V was pared by 5 bases and J by 3 bases, with 14 bases of the junction left unmatched. The CDR3 extends over 16 amino acids. Germline CDR1 is DFQATT and CDR2 is SNEGSKA (reference sequence). This CDR3 is CSAPRGMGRGTDTQYF. CDR3 sequence (DNA): TGCAGTGCTCCCAGGGGGATGGGACGGGGTACAGATACGCAGTATTTT.

V gene TRBV2 combines with J gene TRBJ1-1; the D is unclear. This CDR3 has 13 residues. Germline lookup yields CDR1 SNHLY and CDR2 FYNNEI. V was cut by 4 bases and J by 1 base, with 7 bases left in between. This CDR3 reads CASSVVQNTEAFF. Here the CDR3 DNA reads TGTGCCAGCAGTGTGGTCCAGAACACTGAAGCTTTCTTT.

The rearrangement links TRBV24-1 to TRBJ2-6; D is unresolved. Germline V gives CDR1 KGHDR, CDR2 SFDVKD. This CDR3 has 14 amino acids. The germline V and J ends were trimmed by 7 bases and 1 base, with 7 bases remaining between them. The CDR3 nucleotides read TGTGCCACCAGACGGCGGTCTGGGGCCAACGTCCTGACTTTC. Translated: CATRRRSGANVLTF.

The chain is built from TRBV7-9 and TRBJ1-1, with a possible D match to TRBD1 (6 bases). The germline gives CDR1 SEHNR, CDR2 FQNEAQ (reference sequence). V was cut by 5 bases and J by 1 base, with 11 bases left in between. This CDR3 spans 14 amino acids. This CDR3 is CASSHTQGNTEAFF. CDR3 DNA: TGTGCCAGCAGCCATACACAGGGGAACACTGAAGCTTTCTTT.

The chain carries TRBV20-1 and TRBJ1-1, with 7 bases that match TRBD1. The CDR3 is made up of 12 amino acids. Germline V lookup: CDR1 DFQATT, CDR2 SNEGSKA (reference sequence). Losses at the gene ends were 3 bases for V and 6 bases for J; bases not matched to a gene: 4. CDR3 sequence reads: CSARGQLAEAFF. DNA for the CDR3: TGCAGTGCTAGGGGACAGTTGGCTGAAGCTTTCTTT.

This clonotype was seen only once. The V and J genes are TRBV11-2 and TRBJ2-7; 7 nucleotides agree with TRBD2. This CDR3 is 14 amino acids long. Germline V CDR1 and CDR2: SGHAT, FQNNGV. The V segment lost 5 bases and the J segment 7 bases; nucleotides outside the gene matches: 11. CDR3 protein: CASSKTAGVGEQYF. CDR3 in DNA: TGTGCCAGCAGCAAAACCGCGGGAGTGGGAGAGCAGTACTTC.

This clonotype was detected a few times. The rearrangement uses TRBV7-2 and TRBJ2-7; D unresolved. The V gene's germline CDR1 is SGHTA and CDR2 FQGNSA. This CDR3 contains 15 residues. V lost 4 bases to trimming and J lost 2 bases, with 15 bases between them. DNA of the CDR3: TGTGCCAGCAGCTCTCCAGTGGGCGGAACCTACGAGCAGTACTTC. It translates to CASSSPVGGTYEQYF.

CDR3 DNA: TGCGCCAGCCCCCTCAGGAGGGGGAGAGATACGCAGTATTTT. Encoded protein: CASPLRRGRDTQYF. The chain uses TRBV10-1 and TRBJ2-3; D tentatively reads TRBD1 or TRBD2 (6 bases each). Germline loops: CDR1 WNHNN, CDR2 SYGVQD (reference sequence). Trimming pared 8 bases from V and 5 bases from J, leaving 17 bases between. CDR3 length equals 14 residues.

This clonotype was detected only a few times. J is TRBJ2-5 and V is TRBV7-9; possible D gene TRBD1, 6 bases. The CDR3 loop spans 14 amino acids. The V gene lost 9 bases and the J gene lost 2 bases, with 16 bases spanning the gap. CDR1 is SEHNR, CDR2 FQNEAQ, per germline (reference sequence). CDR3 loop: CASRKAGAQETQYF. The CDR3 DNA follows: TGTGCCAGTCGAAAGGCAGGGGCACAAGAGACCCAGTACTTC.

The rearrangement uses TRBV6-2 or TRBV6-3 and TRBJ2-7, with a weak D call TRBD1 (6 bases). From germline, CDR1 is MNHEY and CDR2 SVGEGT. Trimming shortened V by 5 bases and J by 1 base, and 15 bases separated the two germline ends. The CDR3 contains 15 residues. The CDR3 region is CASSVSRGRSYEQYF. The DNA of the CDR3 is TGTGCCAGCAGTGTAAGCAGGGGTCGATCCTACGAGCAGTACTTC.

This clonotype was seen a few times. The chain joins TRBV21-1 to TRBJ2-7. TRBV21-1 represents a pseudogene. This CDR3 is 17 amino acids long. CDR3 loop: CASSPHLRKKSSYEQYF. The CDR3 region has the DNA TGTGCCAGCAGCCCTCACCTGCGTAAGAAAAGCTCCTACGAGCAGTACTTC.

The sample holds a few counts of this clonotype. The genes are TRBV20-1 and TRBJ2-7; D is possibly TRBD1 or TRBD2 (6 bases each). V was trimmed by 0 bases and J by 4 bases, leaving 13 bases between them. CDR3 length: 14 amino acids. The germline V gene has CDR1 DFQATT and CDR2 SNEGSKA (reference sequence). The CDR3 DNA follows: TGCAGTGCTAGAGATATGAGGGGGGAATACGAGCAGTACTTC. This gives the protein CSARDMRGEYEQYF.

This clonotype appeared many times. The chain combines TRBV20-1 with TRBJ2-5; 9 positions agree with TRBD1. CDR1 is DFQATT, CDR2 SNEGSKA, per germline (reference sequence). The CDR3 sequence is 14 residues long. J lost 5 bases, V lost 5 bases, and 9 bases had no gene match. The CDR3 sequence is CSAALTGGGETQYF. The CDR3 DNA follows: TGCAGTGCTGCCCTTACAGGGGGCGGGGAGACCCAGTACTTC.